The present T cell receptor (beta chain) was sequenced within a study of cytomegalovirus exposure and HLA in healthy donors. Study-wide results and caveats: Generally TCR sequences proved uncommon, though certain public TCRs appeared in numerous donors. According to the study, around 160 TCR beta chains were cytomegalovirus-associated.

After removal of 5 bases from V and 5 bases from J, the junction contained 3 bases not matched to a gene. From germline, CDR1 is LNHDA and CDR2 SQIVND (reference sequence). This CDR3 has 13 residues. Details on this clone: Its matching antigen is unknown.

Assay used: immunoSEQ multiplex PCR; TCRdb lists only in-frame clones, some missing. The sample holds 150,000 to 200,000 clones, less than 90% seen once. The rearrangement uses TRBV19 and TRBJ2-7; 10 positions agree with TRBD2. The sequence derives from a woman aged 25 to 39 in good health and CMV-seronegative. Sequencing was carried out using PBMCs. CDR3 loop: CASSRLAGDEQYF. The DNA for the CDR3 is TGTGCCAGTAGTCGGCTAGCGGGAGACGAGCAGTACTTC. Using reference TRBV19 and TRBJ2-7 for the parts outside the CDR3, the full variable domain is DGGITQSPKYLFRKEGQNVTLSCEQNLNHDAMYWYRQDPGQGLRLIYYSQIVNDFQKGDIAEGYSVSREKKESFPLTVTSAQKNPTAFYLCASSRLAGDEQYFGPGTRLTVT.